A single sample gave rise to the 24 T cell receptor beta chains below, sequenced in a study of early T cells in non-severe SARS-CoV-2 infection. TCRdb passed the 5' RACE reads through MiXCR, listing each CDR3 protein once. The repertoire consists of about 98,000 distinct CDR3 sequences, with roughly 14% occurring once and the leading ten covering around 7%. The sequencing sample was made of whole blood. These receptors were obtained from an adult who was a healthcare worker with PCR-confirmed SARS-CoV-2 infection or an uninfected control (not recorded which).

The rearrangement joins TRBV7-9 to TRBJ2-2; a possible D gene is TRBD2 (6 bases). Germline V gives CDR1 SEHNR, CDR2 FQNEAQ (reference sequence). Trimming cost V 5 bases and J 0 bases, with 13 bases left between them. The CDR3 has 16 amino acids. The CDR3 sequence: CASSPVGGSNTGELFF. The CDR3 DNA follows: TGTGCCAGCAGCCCTGTGGGGGGTTCGAACACCGGGGAGCTGTTTTTT.

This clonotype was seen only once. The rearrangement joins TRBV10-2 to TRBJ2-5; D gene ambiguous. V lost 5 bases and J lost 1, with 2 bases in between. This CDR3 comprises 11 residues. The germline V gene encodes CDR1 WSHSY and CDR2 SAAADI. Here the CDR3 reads CASSTQETQYF. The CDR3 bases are TGCGCCAGCAGTACCCAAGAGACCCAGTACTTC.

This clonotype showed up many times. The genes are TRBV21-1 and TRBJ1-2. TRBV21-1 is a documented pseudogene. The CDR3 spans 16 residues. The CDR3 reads CASSNREGGGFYGYTF. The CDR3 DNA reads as TGTGCCAGCAGCAACAGGGAGGGCGGCGGATTCTATGGCTACACCTTC.

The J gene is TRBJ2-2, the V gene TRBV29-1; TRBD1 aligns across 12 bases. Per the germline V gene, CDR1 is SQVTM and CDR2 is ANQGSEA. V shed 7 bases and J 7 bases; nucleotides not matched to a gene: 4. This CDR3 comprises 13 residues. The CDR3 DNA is TGCAGCGGGGGACAGGGGGCAATCGGGGAGCTGTTTTTT. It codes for CSGGQGAIGELFF.

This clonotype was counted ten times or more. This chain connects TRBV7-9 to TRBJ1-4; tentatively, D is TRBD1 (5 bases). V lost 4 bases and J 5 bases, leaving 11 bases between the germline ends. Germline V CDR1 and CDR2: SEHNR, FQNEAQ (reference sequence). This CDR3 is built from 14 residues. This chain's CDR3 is CASSSHRQNEKLFF. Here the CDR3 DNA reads TGTGCCAGCAGCTCCCACCGACAGAATGAAAAACTGTTTTTT.

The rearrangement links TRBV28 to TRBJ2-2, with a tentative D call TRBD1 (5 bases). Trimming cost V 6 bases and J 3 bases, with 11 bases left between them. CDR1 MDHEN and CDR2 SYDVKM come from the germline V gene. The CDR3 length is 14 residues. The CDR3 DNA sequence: TGTGCCAGCAGCCCAAGACAGTACACCGGGGAGCTGTTTTTT. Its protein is CASSPRQYTGELFF.

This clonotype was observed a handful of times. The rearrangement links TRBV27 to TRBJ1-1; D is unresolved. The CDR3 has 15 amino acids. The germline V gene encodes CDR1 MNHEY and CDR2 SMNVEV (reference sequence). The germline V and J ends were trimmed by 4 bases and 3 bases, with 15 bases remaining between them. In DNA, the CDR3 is TGTGCCAGCAGTTACGGGGTAGGGATGTACACTGAAGCTTTCTTT. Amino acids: CASSYGVGMYTEAFF.

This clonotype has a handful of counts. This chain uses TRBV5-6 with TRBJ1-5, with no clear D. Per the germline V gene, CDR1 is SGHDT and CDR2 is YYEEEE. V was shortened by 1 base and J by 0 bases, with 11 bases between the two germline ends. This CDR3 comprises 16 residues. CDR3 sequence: CASSLTRPNSNQPQHF. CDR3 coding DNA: TGTGCCAGCAGCTTGACGCGGCCCAATAGCAATCAGCCCCAGCATTTT.

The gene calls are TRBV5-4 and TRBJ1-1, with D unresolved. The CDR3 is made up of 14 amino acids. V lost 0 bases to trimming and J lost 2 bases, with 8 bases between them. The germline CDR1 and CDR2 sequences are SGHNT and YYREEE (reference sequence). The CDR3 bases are TGTGCCAGCAGCTTGGGGTACAGAAACACTGAAGCTTTCTTT. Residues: CASSLGYRNTEAFF.

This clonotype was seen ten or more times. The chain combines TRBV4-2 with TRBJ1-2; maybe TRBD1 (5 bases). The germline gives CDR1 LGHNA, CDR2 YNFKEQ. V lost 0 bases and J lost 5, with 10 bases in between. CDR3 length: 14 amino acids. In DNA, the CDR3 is TGTGCCAGCAGCCAAGATGTGGGGGGGTATGGCTACACCTTC. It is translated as CASSQDVGGYGYTF.

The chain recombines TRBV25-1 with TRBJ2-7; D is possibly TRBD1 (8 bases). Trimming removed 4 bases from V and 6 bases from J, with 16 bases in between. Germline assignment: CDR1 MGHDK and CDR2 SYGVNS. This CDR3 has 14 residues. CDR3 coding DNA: TGTGCCAGCAGTGTACAGGGGGGGGTTGCCGAGCAGTACTTC. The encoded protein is CASSVQGGVAEQYF.

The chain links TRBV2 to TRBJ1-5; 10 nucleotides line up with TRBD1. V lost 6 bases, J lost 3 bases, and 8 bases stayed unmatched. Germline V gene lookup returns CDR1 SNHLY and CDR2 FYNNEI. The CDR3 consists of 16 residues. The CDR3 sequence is CASRSPGTGVNQPQHF. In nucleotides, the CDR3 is TGTGCCAGCAGGTCTCCTGGGACAGGGGTCAATCAGCCCCAGCATTTT.

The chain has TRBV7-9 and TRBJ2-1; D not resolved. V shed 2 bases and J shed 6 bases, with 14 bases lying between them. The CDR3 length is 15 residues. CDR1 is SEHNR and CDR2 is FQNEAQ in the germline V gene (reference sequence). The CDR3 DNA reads TGTGCCAGCAGCTTACTCGGCCCTGGGCCCAATGAGCAGTTCTTC. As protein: CASSLLGPGPNEQFF.

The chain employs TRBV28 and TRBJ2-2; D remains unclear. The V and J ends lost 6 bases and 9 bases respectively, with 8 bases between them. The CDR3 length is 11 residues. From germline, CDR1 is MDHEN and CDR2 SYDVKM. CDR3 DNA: TGTGCCAGCAGGGTCGGCCGGGAGCTGTTTTTT. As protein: CASRVGRELFF.

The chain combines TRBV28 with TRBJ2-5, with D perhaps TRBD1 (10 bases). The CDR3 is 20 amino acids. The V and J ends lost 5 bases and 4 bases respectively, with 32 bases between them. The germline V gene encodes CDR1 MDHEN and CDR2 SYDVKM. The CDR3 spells CASSPRQGAWIAGASETQYF. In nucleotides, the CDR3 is TGTGCCAGCAGTCCCCGACAGGGGGCATGGATAGCGGGAGCCTCAGAGACCCAGTACTTC.

This CDR3 reads CASSLGTGRNNEQFF. CDR3 DNA sequence: TGTGCCAGCAGCCTGGGGACAGGCCGTAACAATGAGCAGTTCTTC. The rearrangement uses TRBV7-6 and TRBJ2-1; 8 bases are a match to TRBD1. The CDR3 spans 15 residues. Trimming took 5 bases from V and 5 from J; bases not matched to a gene: 8. Per the germline V gene, CDR1 is SGHVS and CDR2 is FNYEAQ.

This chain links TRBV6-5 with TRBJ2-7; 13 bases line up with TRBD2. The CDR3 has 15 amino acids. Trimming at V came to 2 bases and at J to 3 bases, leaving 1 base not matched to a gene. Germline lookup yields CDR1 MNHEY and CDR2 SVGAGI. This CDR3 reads CASSYGTSGIYEQYF. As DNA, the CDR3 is TGTGCCAGCAGTTACGGGACTAGCGGGATCTACGAGCAGTACTTC.

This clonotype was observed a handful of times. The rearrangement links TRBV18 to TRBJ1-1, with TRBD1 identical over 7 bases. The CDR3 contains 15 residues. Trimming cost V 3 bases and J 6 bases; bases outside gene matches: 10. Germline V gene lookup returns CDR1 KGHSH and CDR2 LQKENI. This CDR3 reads CASSPQMTGIAEAFF. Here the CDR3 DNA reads TGTGCCAGCTCACCGCAAATGACAGGGATCGCTGAAGCTTTCTTT.

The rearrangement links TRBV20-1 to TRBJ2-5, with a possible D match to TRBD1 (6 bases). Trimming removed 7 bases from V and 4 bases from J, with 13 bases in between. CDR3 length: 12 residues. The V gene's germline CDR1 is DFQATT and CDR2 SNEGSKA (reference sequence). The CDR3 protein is CSGQGTPETQYF. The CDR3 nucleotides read TGCAGTGGGCAGGGGACCCCAGAGACCCAGTACTTC.

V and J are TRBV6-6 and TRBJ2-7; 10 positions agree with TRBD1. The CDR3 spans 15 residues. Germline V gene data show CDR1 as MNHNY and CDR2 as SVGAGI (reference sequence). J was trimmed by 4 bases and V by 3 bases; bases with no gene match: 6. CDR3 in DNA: TGTGCCAGCAGTTATCCGGGACAGGGGTGGTACGAGCAGTACTTC. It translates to CASSYPGQGWYEQYF.

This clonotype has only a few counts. Here the CDR3 DNA reads TGTGCCAGCAGCTTCTCGCCGGATAGCGTAGTGGGGAATGAGCAGTTCTTC. Translation: CASSFSPDSVVGNEQFF. The rearrangement joins TRBV7-6 to TRBJ2-1, with D possibly matching TRBD2 (5 bases). Trimming cost V 3 bases and J 7 bases, with 22 bases left between them. CDR3 size: 17 residues. The germline V gene encodes CDR1 SGHVS and CDR2 FNYEAQ.

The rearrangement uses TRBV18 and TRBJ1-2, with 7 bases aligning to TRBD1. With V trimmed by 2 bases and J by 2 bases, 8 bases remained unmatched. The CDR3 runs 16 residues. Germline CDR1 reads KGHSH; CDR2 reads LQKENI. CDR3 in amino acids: CASSPGQGGTNYGYTF. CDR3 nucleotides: TGTGCCAGCTCACCAGGGCAGGGGGGAACCAACTATGGCTACACCTTC.

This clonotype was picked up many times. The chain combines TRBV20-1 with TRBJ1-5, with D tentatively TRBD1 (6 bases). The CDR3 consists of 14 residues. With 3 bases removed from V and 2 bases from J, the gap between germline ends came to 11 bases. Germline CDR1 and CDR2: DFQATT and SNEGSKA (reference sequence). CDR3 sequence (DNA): TGCAGTGCTAGTTCCAGGGGTGGCAATCAGCCCCAGCATTTT. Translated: CSASSRGGNQPQHF.

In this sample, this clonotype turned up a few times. The CDR3 is CASSRGGLSYNEQFF. The CDR3 DNA follows: TGTGCCAGCTCTCGAGGAGGGTTGTCCTACAATGAGCAGTTCTTC. The gene calls are TRBV12-3 or TRBV12-4 and TRBJ2-1; a weak D match, TRBD2 (6 bases). Trimming removed 8 bases from V and 1 base from J, with 15 bases in between. The CDR3 consists of 15 residues.